The 27 T cell receptor beta chains below come from one sample, sequenced in a study of graft-versus-host responses after intestinal transplantation. Sequencing used immunoSEQ multiplex PCR; TCRdb keeps in-frame clones, though not all of them. The table has 15,000 or so clones, approximately 94% seen once; the top ten hold about 4.4%. Here the sequenced sample was PBMCs, taken roughly 1,000 days after intestinal transplantation. The origin of the receptors is a human patient who received an intestinal transplant, so some T cells may come from the graft donor.

The rearrangement links TRBV5-1 to TRBJ1-1, with a possible D match to TRBD1 (5 bases). V lost 0 bases and J lost 6, with 12 bases in between. The CDR3 has 14 amino acids. Germline CDR1 and CDR2: SGHRS and YFSETQ. The CDR3 DNA follows: TGCGCCAGCAGCTTGGAGGGGTTGATCGCTGAAGCTTTCTTT. Encoded protein: CASSLEGLIAEAFF.

The rearrangement uses TRBV19 and TRBJ2-7, with TRBD2 matching 7 bases. This CDR3 is 14 amino acids long. V gave up 5 bases and J gave up 3 bases; unmatched junction bases: 7. Germline V gives CDR1 LNHDA, CDR2 SQIVND (reference sequence). The CDR3 DNA reads as TGTGCCAGTAGTCCGTGGGGGGGATACTACGAGCAGTACTTC. It translates to CASSPWGGYYEQYF.

The chain combines TRBV5-4 with TRBJ2-7; 8 nucleotides match TRBD2. V trimming: 4 bases; J trimming: 2 bases; junction bases outside the gene matches: 8. The CDR3 totals 15 residues. Germline V gene sequence: CDR1 SGHNT, CDR2 YYREEE (reference sequence). Written as DNA, the CDR3 is TGTGCCAGCAGCGGCGGGGGGAGGGGCCCCTACGAGCAGTACTTC. Translation: CASSGGGRGPYEQYF.

This rearrangement joins TRBV15 to TRBJ2-5; TRBD1 matches 9 bases. The length of the CDR3 is 14 residues. Germline CDR1 LNHNV, CDR2 YYDKDF (reference sequence). Unmatched junction bases numbered 1, after V lost 3 bases and J lost 2 bases. The CDR3 spells CATSRDRGQETQYF. As DNA, the CDR3 is TGTGCCACCAGCAGGGACAGGGGACAAGAGACCCAGTACTTC.

The V and J genes are TRBV9 and TRBJ1-6; 9 nucleotides agree with TRBD1. Germline-derived CDR1 and CDR2 are SGDLS and YYNGEE. Trimming at V came to 4 bases and at J to 0 bases, leaving 8 bases not matched to a gene. The CDR3 runs to 18 residues. Here the CDR3 DNA reads TGTGCCAGCAGCCCCTTTACAGGGGGCGCCTCCTATAATTCACCCCTCCACTTT. Protein product: CASSPFTGGASYNSPLHF.

V and J are TRBV7-6 and TRBJ2-1; tentatively, D is TRBD2 (7 bases). V lost 3 bases and J lost 2, with 14 bases in between. The CDR3 extends over 16 amino acids. CDR1 and CDR2 (germline): SGHVS, FNYEAQ. The CDR3, as DNA: TGTGCCAGCAGCTTTTCGGAGGGGGGGCCCTACAATGAGCAGTTCTTC. This gives the protein CASSFSEGGPYNEQFF.

This sequence joins TRBV19 and TRBJ2-1; 7 positions match TRBD2. Germline V CDR1 and CDR2: LNHDA, SQIVND (reference sequence). The CDR3 has 15 residues. The V segment lost 3 bases and the J segment 5 bases; nucleotides outside the gene matches: 7. The CDR3 is CASSIFAGDHNEQFF. The CDR3 DNA sequence: TGTGCCAGTAGTATCTTTGCGGGGGACCACAATGAGCAGTTCTTC.

The CDR3 protein is CASSIGLLNYGYTF. The DNA of the CDR3 is TGTGCCAGTAGTATAGGACTGCTTAACTATGGCTACACCTTC. The chain is built from TRBV19 and TRBJ1-2; D remains unclear. CDR3 size: 14 residues. Germline V gene lookup returns CDR1 LNHDA and CDR2 SQIVND (reference sequence). V was cut by 1 base and J by 1 base, with 7 bases left in between.

The chain recombines TRBV6-9 with TRBJ1-1; 8 nucleotides line up with TRBD1. Looked up from germline, CDR1 is MNHGY and CDR2 is SVAAGI. V lost 6 bases, J lost 4 bases, and 7 bases stayed unmatched. CDR3 length: 14 amino acids. The CDR3 here is CASRPDRGATEAFF. For the CDR3, the DNA is TGTGCCAGCAGACCCGACAGGGGAGCCACTGAAGCTTTCTTT.

The V gene is TRBV7-9, the J gene TRBJ1-1; unclear D gene. V lost 4 bases, J lost 7 bases, and 13 bases lay in between. This CDR3 spans 13 amino acids. Germline loops: CDR1 SEHNR, CDR2 FQNEAQ (reference sequence). The chain's CDR3 is CASSYGGQIEAFF. CDR3 sequence (DNA): TGTGCCAGCAGCTATGGTGGGCAGATTGAAGCTTTCTTT.

This rearrangement joins TRBV5-4 to TRBJ1-5, with D hard to call. Trimming left V 2 bases short and J 4 bases short, with 4 bases between. CDR3 length: 12 residues. Germline values: CDR1 SGHNT, CDR2 YYREEE (reference sequence). This chain's CDR3 is CASSFSNQPQHF. Here the CDR3 DNA reads TGTGCCAGCAGCTTCTCGAATCAGCCCCAGCATTTT.

The J gene is TRBJ2-5, the V gene TRBV4-2; D gene unclear. Looked up from germline, CDR1 is LGHNA and CDR2 is YNFKEQ. The CDR3 covers 13 residues. V was trimmed by 5 bases and J by 4 bases, leaving 11 bases between them. The CDR3 coding sequence is TGTGCCAGCAGCTTATCGGGCCCAGAGACCCAGTACTTC. Translated: CASSLSGPETQYF.

The gene calls are TRBV7-2 and TRBJ1-2, with TRBD1 matching 11 bases. With V trimmed by 4 bases and J by 4 bases, 14 bases remained unmatched. The CDR3 has 18 residues. CDR1 and CDR2 from the germline V gene are SGHTA and FQGNSA. The CDR3 region has the DNA TGTGCCAGCAGCTATACCGGGACAGGGGGGTTAAAAGGCTATGGCTACACCTTC. Encoded protein: CASSYTGTGGLKGYGYTF.

CDR3 in DNA: TGTGCCAGCAGCACCGACAGGGGTCGGCCAGATACGCAGTATTTT. Its translation: CASSTDRGRPDTQYF. The chain is built from TRBV7-9 and TRBJ2-3; the match to TRBD1 covers 8 bases. Germline loops: CDR1 SEHNR, CDR2 FQNEAQ (reference sequence). J was trimmed by 4 bases and V by 5 bases; bases with no gene match: 8. The CDR3 has 15 amino acids.

The rearrangement joins TRBV9 to TRBJ2-7; 10 nucleotides align to TRBD2. Germline V gene lookup returns CDR1 SGDLS and CDR2 YYNGEE. Trimming took 4 bases from V and 2 from J; bases not matched to a gene: 6. There are 15 residues in the CDR3. CDR3 in DNA: TGTGCCAGCAGCACCACTAGCGGGGACACCTACGAGCAGTACTTC. Translation: CASSTTSGDTYEQYF.

The CDR3 nucleotides read TGTGCCAGCAGTGAAGGACAGGGACGGGAAAAACTGTTTTTT. Amino acid sequence: CASSEGQGREKLFF. This chain connects TRBV2 to TRBJ1-4, with 7 bases that match TRBD1. The CDR3 runs 14 residues. J lost 8 bases, V lost 1 base, and 4 bases had no gene match. CDR1 and CDR2 from the germline V gene are SNHLY and FYNNEI.

The gene calls are TRBV4-1 and TRBJ1-4; TRBD1 matches 7 bases. The V segment lost 0 bases and the J segment 4 bases; nucleotides outside the gene matches: 5. In germline, CDR1 is MGHRA, CDR2 YSYEKL. This CDR3 has 16 residues. The CDR3 DNA is TGCGCCAGCAGCCAAGAGGGGGCAGGGGGTAATGAAAAACTGTTTTTT. Translating it yields CASSQEGAGGNEKLFF.

The chain carries TRBV4-2 and TRBJ2-4, with D perhaps matching TRBD2 (5 bases). From germline, CDR1 is LGHNA and CDR2 YNFKEQ. There are 17 residues in the CDR3. V was cut by 4 bases and J by 2 bases, with 18 bases left in between. The CDR3 nucleotides are TGTGCCAGCAGCCCCCCCGAGGGATTTCTTCCCAAAAACATTCAGTACTTC. It encodes CASSPPEGFLPKNIQYF.

This chain links TRBV5-4 with TRBJ2-1; TRBD1 agrees at 9 bases. The CDR3 is 16 amino acids. Germline V gene sequence: CDR1 SGHNT, CDR2 YYREEE (reference sequence). The V segment lost 2 bases and the J segment 4 bases; nucleotides outside the gene matches: 7. CDR3 region: CASSLQGASLYNEQFF. For the CDR3, the DNA is TGTGCCAGCAGCTTACAGGGGGCCTCCCTTTACAATGAGCAGTTCTTC.

The V gene is TRBV11-2, the J gene TRBJ2-3; 11 nucleotides match TRBD2. The CDR3 sequence is 14 residues long. The V segment lost 5 bases and the J segment 7 bases; nucleotides outside the gene matches: 5. Germline V gives CDR1 SGHAT, CDR2 FQNNGV. The CDR3 region has the DNA TGTGCCAGCAGCGTAGCGGGGGGGCGTCATACGCAGTATTTT. Translation: CASSVAGGRHTQYF.

The chain couples TRBV5-1 to TRBJ2-3, with D unresolved. With 2 bases removed from V and 0 bases from J, the gap between germline ends came to 1 base. Germline V gene data show CDR1 as SGHRS and CDR2 as YFSETQ. The CDR3 consists of 12 residues. In DNA, the CDR3 is TGCGCCAGCAGCTTTAGCACAGATACGCAGTATTTT. Residues: CASSFSTDTQYF. Drawing the rest from reference TRBV5-1 and TRBJ2-3, the complete variable domain is KAGVTQTPRYLIKTRGQQVTLSCSPISGHRSVSWYQQTPGQGLQFLFEYFSETQRNKGNFPGRFSGRQFSNSRSEMNVSTLELGDSALYLCASSFSTDTQYFGPGTRLTVL.

J is TRBJ2-2 and V is TRBV7-3, with a possible D match to TRBD1 (6 bases). The V and J ends lost 5 bases and 4 bases respectively, with 14 bases between them. The CDR3 covers 15 residues. Germline CDR1 is SGHTA and CDR2 is FQGTGA. CDR3 amino acids: CASSPGQTPTGELFF. The CDR3 nucleotides are TGTGCCAGCAGCCCAGGACAGACCCCCACCGGGGAGCTGTTTTTT.

The V gene is TRBV5-1, the J gene TRBJ1-1, with a possible D match to TRBD1 (6 bases). Germline V gives CDR1 SGHRS, CDR2 YFSETQ. Trimming took off 0 bases at V and 4 bases at J, with 22 bases between the two ends. The CDR3 contains 18 residues. This chain's CDR3 is CASSLVGGPKARGTEAFF. CDR3 DNA: TGCGCCAGCAGCTTGGTAGGGGGGCCGAAGGCCAGAGGCACTGAAGCTTTCTTT.

The chain recombines TRBV2 with TRBJ1-5; 8 nucleotides agree with TRBD1. This CDR3 has 16 amino acids. Germline CDR1 reads SNHLY; CDR2 reads FYNNEI. The J segment lost 6 bases and the V segment lost 4 bases, leaving 11 bases of the junction unmatched. CDR3 sequence (DNA): TGTGCCAGCAGTGTGGAACCAGGGGGCGCCGGTCAGCCCCAGCATTTT. This encodes CASSVEPGGAGQPQHF.

The chain uses TRBV4-3 and TRBJ1-6; TRBD1 matches 8 bases. The CDR3 has 13 amino acids. Per germline, CDR1 LGHNA and CDR2 YSLEER. With V trimmed by 4 bases and J by 10 bases, 3 bases remained unmatched. The CDR3 DNA sequence: TGCGCCAGCAGCCGCAGACAGGGGTCACCCCTCCACTTT. Its protein is CASSRRQGSPLHF.

The chain joins TRBV10-2 to TRBJ1-1; 7 bases are shared with TRBD1. With V trimmed by 7 bases and J by 1 base, 6 bases remained unmatched. This CDR3 contains 14 residues. CDR1 WSHSY and CDR2 SAAADI come from the germline V gene. CDR3 in DNA: TGCGCCAGCACCTTACAGGGGCCGAACACTGAAGCTTTCTTT. This translates into CASTLQGPNTEAFF.

This rearrangement joins TRBV9 to TRBJ2-5, with 12 bases matching TRBD2. This CDR3 region has 14 residues. Germline loops: CDR1 SGDLS, CDR2 YYNGEE. Trimming at V came to 3 bases and at J to 5 bases, leaving 2 bases not matched to a gene. Here the CDR3 DNA reads TGTGCCAGCAGCGCTACTAGCGGGGGGGAGACCCAGTACTTC. This sequence encodes CASSATSGGETQYF.